This paragraph reports one TCR beta chain. Other DNA variants within this sample encode the same CDR3. Terminally differentiated effector memory CD45RA+ cells were excluded from the naive CD8 cells, which were CD45RO-negative and positively selected for CCR7. V lost 4 bases and J lost 6; bases outside the gene matches: 2. The CDR3 has 12 residues. Germline CDR1 is MNHEY and CDR2 is SVGAGI. Assay used: immunoSEQ multiplex PCR; TCRdb lists only in-frame clones, some missing. The sample lists about 2.2 million clones; 90% to 95% were seen once. The sample originates from a study of shared clonotypes between healthy human individuals.

The sequencing sample was made of naive CD8+ T cells from PBMCs. The chain joins TRBV6-5 to TRBJ1-2; 7 bases agree with TRBD1. The TCR was taken from a man in his late teens or twenties in good health. Some clones in this sample may be carry-over from other donors' samples. In nucleotides, the CDR3 is TGTGCCAGCAGTTTAACAGGGGATGGCTACACCTTC. It codes for CASSLTGDGYTF.